This TCR beta chain came from a study of blood T cell repertoires in COVID-19. About the study: The United States, Italy and Spain were the sources of the acute and convalescent COVID-19 samples. From T cells, B-cell-depleted T cells, or PBMCs came the material, which was cDNA or gDNA.

In the source study's methods: Amplification from reference gene primers served as the basis for estimated nucleated cell counts. The protocol was immunoSEQ multiplex PCR, while the TCRdb copy is restricted to in-frame clones and leaves out a portion. That table supplies the V and J calls and clone size; D and trimming were determined from the DNA. Here the sample spans 220,000 or so clones, 80% to 90% being singletons. This CDR3 has 23 amino acids. Per germline, CDR1 LGHDT and CDR2 YNNKEL (reference sequence). V shed 2 bases, J shed 6 bases, and the junction held 31 bases outside the gene matches. The sample comprised peripheral blood. The clonotype was recovered from a man aged 25 to 45 with active or convalescent COVID-19. The chain joins TRBV3-1 (or the pseudogene TRBV3-2) to TRBJ1-5; 7 bases agree with TRBD1. The CDR3 DNA follows: TGTGCCAGCAGCCAATTTTGCTTTAGTCTCGCGAGGGAAGAGACGACAGGGAGTCAGCCCCAGCATTTT. It encodes CASSQFCFSLAREETTGSQPQHF.